Listed below are T cell receptor beta chains from one sample, sequenced in a study of blood T cell repertoires in COVID-19. Libraries were prepared by immunoSEQ multiplex PCR; TCRdb keeps only in-frame clonotypes and omits some of them. The table records fewer than 100,000 clones, roughly 84% of them present only once. The sequenced material came from peripheral blood. All receptors come from a woman aged 45 to 65 with acute or convalescent COVID-19. Each CDR3 is given with its conserved first and last residue. D genes are given only for firm matches. Only some rows state a clone size, as once, few, many or a class for expanded clones.

J | size | D | V | CDR3 | DNA
TRBJ1-5 | once | NA | TRBV3-1/TRBV3-2 | CASSQSDYTEPQHF | TGTGCCAGCAGCCAATCAGACTACACGGAGCCCCAGCATTTT
TRBJ1-2 | NA | NA | TRBV19 | CASKEYSSSNYGYTF | TGTGCCAGTAAGGAGTATTCTTCATCTAACTATGGCTACACCTTC
TRBJ2-3 | NA | TRBD2 | TRBV18 | CASSPLAGGYTDTQYF | TGTGCCAGCTCACCTCTAGCGGGAGGATACACAGATACGCAGTATTTT
TRBJ2-5 | NA | NA | TRBV10-3 | CANKQGGKETQYF | TGTGCCAACAAACAGGGGGGGAAAGAGACCCAGTACTTC
TRBJ2-7 | NA | NA | TRBV7-6 | CASSLEPGGTYEQYF | TGTGCCAGCAGCTTAGAACCTGGGGGCACCTACGAGCAGTACTTC
TRBJ2-7 | NA | TRBD1 | TRBV7-6 | CASSLEGTGALGEQYF | TGTGCCAGCAGCTTGGAGGGGACAGGGGCTCTGGGGGAGCAGTACTTC
TRBJ2-2 | NA | TRBD1 | TRBV3-1/TRBV3-2 | CASSQDRAGGTGELFF | TGTGCCAGCAGCCAAGATAGGGCAGGGGGAACCGGGGAGCTGTTTTTT
TRBJ2-1 | once | NA | TRBV6-2/TRBV6-3 | CANSEPPGFPIYNEQFF | TGTGCCAACAGCGAACCCCCTGGTTTCCCTATCTACAATGAGCAGTTCTTC
TRBJ2-6 | once | NA | TRBV28 | CASRRGSGANVLTF | TGTGCCAGCAGAAGGGGGTCTGGGGCCAACGTCCTGACTTTC
TRBJ2-1 | NA | NA | TRBV15 | CATSRDRGVGQFF | TGTGCCACCAGCAGAGACAGGGGGGTCGGGCAGTTCTTC
TRBJ2-2 | NA | TRBD1 | TRBV7-6 | CASSLDRDPTGELFF | TGTGCCAGCAGCTTGGACAGGGACCCCACCGGGGAGCTGTTTTTT
TRBJ2-3 | NA | TRBD2 | TRBV29-1 | CSASSGSGADTQYF | TGCAGCGCCTCTAGCGGGAGCGGGGCAGATACGCAGTATTTT